The rows below give T cell receptor beta chains drawn from one sample of a study of post-analysis software for immune sequencing data. Each CDR3 protein gets one entry after TCRdb re-called the PCR reads with MiXCR. The table has 650,000 to 850,000 distinct CDR3 sequences, approximately 50% seen once. Sequencing was carried out using blood. Source of these receptors: a girl aged 10 to 17 with multiple sclerosis. Both conserved end residues are part of each CDR3. Fields, in order: clone size, V gene, J gene, D gene, CDR3 DNA, CDR3 protein. A D gene is named only where the DNA matches it firmly. A row's size may be missing; if present it is once, few, many or a size class.

>few|TRBV29-1|TRBJ2-1|TRBD2
TGCAGCGTTGATGGTGGCCCGGGAGGGAGCTCCTACAATGAGCAGTTCTTC
CSVDGGPGGSSYNEQFF
>NA|TRBV28|TRBJ2-7|NA
TGTGCCAGCGGATGGAGCTCCTACGAGCAGTACTTC
CASGWSSYEQYF
>few|TRBV7-2|TRBJ2-3|NA
TGTGCCAGCAGCTGGCCCCTCCAGGGGAGGGGGACAGATACGCAGTATTTT
CASSWPLQGRGTDTQYF
>few|TRBV10-2|TRBJ2-5|NA
TGCGCCAGCAGTGATCCTTCGGACGCAGAAGAGACCCAGTACTTC
CASSDPSDAEETQYF
>once|TRBV9|TRBJ2-5|NA
TGTGCCAGCAACGTCACCATCCGGGAGACCCAGTACTTC
CASNVTIRETQYF
>NA|TRBV5-1|TRBJ2-5|TRBD2
TGCGCCAGCACCTGGTCCCGTACTAGCGGGAGGGGTCAAGAGACCCAGTACTTC
CASTWSRTSGRGQETQYF
>NA|TRBV18|TRBJ2-6|TRBD1
TGTGCCAGCTCACCACAGGGACAGGCCTCTGGGGCCAACGTCCTGACTTTC
CASSPQGQASGANVLTF
>few|TRBV6-6|TRBJ2-1|TRBD2
TGTGCCAGCAGTCCCCGAGGGGCGGGAGGAGGGAGTGAGCAGTTCTTC
CASSPRGAGGGSEQFF
>NA|TRBV29-1|TRBJ1-1|NA
TGCAGCGTTGAGTTGAGGGGCATGAACACTGAAGCTTTCTTT
CSVELRGMNTEAFF
>few|TRBV7-2|TRBJ2-5|TRBD2
TGTGCCAGCAGCTTAGCGCGGGGGGCCGGAGAGACCCAGTACTTC
CASSLARGAGETQYF
>NA|TRBV13|TRBJ2-3|TRBD1
TGTGCCAGCAGCCTAGCTCCCGGGACAGGGTCAGATACGCAGTATTTT
CASSLAPGTGSDTQYF
>NA|TRBV5-1|TRBJ2-5|NA
TGCGCCAGCAGCAACACCGAGCAAGAGACCCAGTACTTC
CASSNTEQETQYF
>NA|TRBV11-1|TRBJ2-3|TRBD2
TGTGCCAGCAGCTTCGAAGCGGGAGGCCCAGATACGCAGTATTTT
CASSFEAGGPDTQYF
>NA|TRBV29-1|TRBJ2-7|TRBD1
TGCAGCGTCCGTTTCCGGGACAGGGGAACCTACGAGCAGTACTTC
CSVRFRDRGTYEQYF
>NA|TRBV6-2/TRBV6-3|TRBJ1-1|TRBD1
TGTGCCAGCAGATCCGGGACAGGGGGCGGTACTGAAGCTTTCTTT
CASRSGTGGGTEAFF
>NA|TRBV5-1|TRBJ1-6|NA
TGCGCCAGCAGCTTGTTTTCGGGGTACTCACCCCTCCACTTT
CASSLFSGYSPLHF
>NA|TRBV12-3/TRBV12-4|TRBJ1-2|NA
TGTGCCAGCAGTTTATTACAGGGCGCCCATGGCTACACCTTC
CASSLLQGAHGYTF
>few|TRBV9|TRBJ2-7|NA
TGTGCCAGCAGCTCTGGGGGTAACGAGCAGTACTTC
CASSSGGNEQYF
>NA|TRBV29-1|TRBJ2-1|NA
TGCAGCGCCGTCGGGCTAGCTAATGAGCAGTTCTTC
CSAVGLANEQFF
>NA|TRBV12-3/TRBV12-4|TRBJ1-4|NA
TGTGCCAGCAGTTTAGCTGGAGGACTGTTTTTT
CASSLAGGLFF
>NA|TRBV6-5|TRBJ1-2|NA
TGTGCCAGCAGTTACGACCACATGGGGGCGATTGGCTACACCTTC
CASSYDHMGAIGYTF
>NA|TRBV3-1|TRBJ2-7|TRBD2
TGTGCCAGCAGCTACCCCCGGGGAGGGACCTACGAGCAGTACTTC
CASSYPRGGTYEQYF
>NA|TRBV29-1|TRBJ2-1|NA
TGCAGCGTTGAGAACTTCAGACAGAAATCCTACAATGAGCAGTTCTTC
CSVENFRQKSYNEQFF
>few|TRBV28|TRBJ2-3|NA
TGTGCCAGCAGCCTCATCCGGTCTTTAGCTGGCACAGATACGCAGTATTTT
CASSLIRSLAGTDTQYF
>once|TRBV12-3/TRBV12-4|TRBJ2-1|NA
TGTGCCAGCAGTCTCTCCAATGCGGGAATCACTCGCAATGAGCAGTTCTTC
CASSLSNAGITRNEQFF
>NA|TRBV6-6|TRBJ2-4|TRBD2
TGTGCCAGCAGCCTCGGGGGGAGGGAAGCCAAAAACATTCAGTACTTC
CASSLGGREAKNIQYF
>NA|TRBV5-1|TRBJ1-1|NA
TGCGCCAGCAGCCGGGACCTTATTGAAGCTTTCTTT
CASSRDLIEAFF
>NA|TRBV29-1|TRBJ2-4|TRBD2
TGCAGCGTTGGGCTCCTAGCGGGAGTACCCAAAAACATTCAGTACTTC
CSVGLLAGVPKNIQYF